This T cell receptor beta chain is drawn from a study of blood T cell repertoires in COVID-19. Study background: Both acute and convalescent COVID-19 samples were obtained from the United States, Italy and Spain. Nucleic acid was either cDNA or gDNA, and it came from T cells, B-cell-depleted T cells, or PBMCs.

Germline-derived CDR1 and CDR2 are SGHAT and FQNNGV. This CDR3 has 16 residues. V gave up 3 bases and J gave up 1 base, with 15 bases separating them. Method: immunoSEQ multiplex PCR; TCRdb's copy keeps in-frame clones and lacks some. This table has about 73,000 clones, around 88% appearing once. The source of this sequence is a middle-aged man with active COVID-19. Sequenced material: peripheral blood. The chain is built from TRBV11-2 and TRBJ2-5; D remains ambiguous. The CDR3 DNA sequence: TGTGCCAGCAGCTTTTCTTCGGCGGTGATCCAAGAGACCCAGTACTTC. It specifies CASSFSSAVIQETQYF.